The clone carrying this T cell receptor (beta chain) was recorded many times. The antigen remains unidentified. Unique molecular identifiers were used to barcode this TCRbeta library. One entry per CDR3 protein, called by TCRdb with MiXCR from the PCR reads. The sample has some 300,000 distinct CDR3 sequences, 9.5% to 13% seen once; the top ten hold 7.5%. This sample was included in a study of T-cell reconstitution after alpha-beta-depleted transplantation in children. Study conclusions and caveats: After transplant, high TCRbeta diversity at day 60 in some patients arose from surviving recipient T cells and thymic progenitors. A year had passed since transplant, and T-cell counts and diversity by then came mostly from newly produced T cells. Roughly two months post-transplant, alpha-beta T cells reportedly originated from several hundred graft clones that had expanded.

The CDR3 has 16 amino acids. Germline CDR1 MNHEY, CDR2 SMNVEV (reference sequence). V shed 5 bases, J shed 7 bases, and the junction held 15 bases outside the gene matches. This specimen consisted of PBMCs, obtained before TCRalphabeta/CD19-depleted stem cell transplant. The sequence was collected from a boy less than two years old with acute myeloid leukemia, due to receive a stem cell transplant. The rearrangement uses TRBV27 and TRBJ2-5; TRBD1 matches 8 bases. In nucleotides, the CDR3 is TGTGCCAGCAGTCCCCCCAGGACAGGGTTTAACCGGACCCAGTACTTC. The encoded protein is CASSPPRTGFNRTQYF.